A selection of T cell receptor beta chains follows, all from one sample in a study of regulatory T cells in long-lasting Graves disease. TCRdb re-derived calls from the multiplex PCR reads in MiXCR, one entry per CDR3 protein. The sample has 620,000 or so distinct CDR3 sequences, roughly 16% seen once. The same data also contributed to another study, on T cells in Graves' hyperthyroidism and ophthalmopathy.

Sequencing used peripheral blood mononuclear cells (PBMCs), obtained at new diagnosis, from a patient treated with antithyroid drugs. All receptors come from a woman in her thirties with Graves disease. The CDR3 runs from the conserved cysteine through the conserved F or W. The D gene is left open where the match is weak. Size is omitted from some rows. Given values are once, few, many or a class for expanded clones.

abundance	v_gene	d_gene	j_gene	CDR3aa	CDR3nt
many	TRBV28	NA	TRBJ2-3	CASSPPSVGGHRGDTQYF	TGTGCCAGCAGTCCCCCAAGCGTTGGGGGCCATCGCGGGGATACGCAGTATTTT
NA	TRBV27	TRBD1	TRBJ2-1	CASSPFRDRGGNEQFF	TGTGCCAGCAGTCCTTTCCGGGACAGGGGGGGGAATGAGCAGTTCTTC
many	TRBV20-1	NA	TRBJ2-5	CSGRDSRVQTQYF	TGCAGTGGGCGGGACAGTAGGGTACAGACCCAGTACTTC
few	TRBV20-1	TRBD2	TRBJ2-5	CSARLGGGRETQYF	TGCAGTGCTAGGCTGGGGGGCGGGAGGGAGACCCAGTACTTC
NA	TRBV4-1	TRBD1	TRBJ1-2	CASSQGQGYGYTF	TGCGCCAGCAGCCAAGGACAGGGGTATGGCTACACCTTC
NA	TRBV19	TRBD1	TRBJ1-5	CASRTTGASNQPQHF	TGTGCCAGTAGGACCACAGGGGCGAGCAATCAGCCCCAGCATTTT
many	TRBV30	NA	TRBJ2-1	CAWSVLEFGNEQFF	TGTGCCTGGAGTGTACTCGAGTTTGGCAATGAGCAGTTCTTC
many	TRBV28	TRBD2	TRBJ2-5	CASSLRTSTQYF	TGTGCCAGCAGTTTAAGGACTAGCACCCAGTACTTC
many	TRBV6-1	TRBD1	TRBJ1-5	CASRSDRAINQPQHF	TGTGCCAGCAGATCAGACAGGGCGATCAATCAGCCCCAGCATTTT
NA	TRBV10-3	TRBD1	TRBJ1-5	CAIAPGQGNQPQHF	TGTGCCATAGCGCCGGGACAGGGAAATCAGCCCCAGCATTTT
few	TRBV29-1	TRBD2	TRBJ2-1	CSVEGGTSGPSNEQFF	TGCAGCGTTGAAGGCGGGACTAGCGGGCCCTCGAATGAGCAGTTCTTC
few	TRBV6-2/TRBV6-3	NA	TRBJ2-1	CASSYSQYNEQFF	TGTGCCAGCAGTTACTCCCAGTACAATGAGCAGTTCTTC
many	TRBV7-9	NA	TRBJ2-1	CASSPGQTTYNEQFF	TGTGCCAGCAGCCCCGGACAAACTACATACAATGAGCAGTTCTTC
many	TRBV24-1	NA	TRBJ1-1	CATSAGTEAFF	TGTGCCACCAGTGCGGGGACTGAAGCTTTCTTT
few	TRBV27	NA	TRBJ2-1	CASSPRAGPNYNEQFF	TGTGCCAGCAGCCCCCGGGCAGGTCCGAATTACAATGAGCAGTTCTTC
few	TRBV20-1	NA	TRBJ2-4	CSASTGTKNIQYF	TGCAGTGCTTCGACAGGCACCAAAAACATTCAGTACTTC